This entry features one TCR beta chain sequence. Its antigen is still unknown. Method: immunoSEQ multiplex PCR; TCRdb's copy keeps in-frame clones and lacks some. The sample carries approximately 25,000 clones, approximately 91% recorded once. Patients scored at least 18 on the Hamilton Depression Scale with DSM-IV major depression. Thawed PBMCs underwent magnetic negative selection for CD4+ T cells. This sample is part of a study of untreated major depressive disorder. General observations from the study: The sequencing tests were limited to three preselected Vbeta families.

The origin of this receptor is a woman aged 25 to 39 with major depressive disorder. Sequencing was carried out using CD4+ T cells from PBMCs.

CDR3 loop: CASSDGQGTGELFF. Written as DNA, the CDR3 is TGCGCCAGCAGCGACGGACAGGGAACCGGGGAGCTGTTTTTT. V is TRBV5-1 and J is TRBJ2-2, with 8 bases lining up with TRBD1. The trim removed 4 bases at V and 5 bases at J, leaving 4 bases unmatched. The germline V gene has CDR1 SGHRS and CDR2 YFSETQ. The CDR3 runs to 14 residues.